This T cell receptor beta chain stems from a study of Ad26.COV2.S vaccination and SARS-CoV-2 variants. Treatment described: about 20 received Ad26.COV2.S at low or high dose, single or two shots; several received placebo; per-sample allocation not given. Sampling happened 63 days after the first vaccine or placebo injection. Some clones are missing from TCRdb's copy, which holds only in-frame ones; the method was immunoSEQ multiplex PCR. The sample has fewer than 900,000 clones, 89% seen once. This clone was seen only once. Germline V lookup: CDR1 SGHKS, CDR2 YYEKEE (reference sequence). CDR3 length equals 15 residues. V gave up 0 bases and J gave up 4 bases, with 13 bases separating them.

The chain joins TRBV5-5 to TRBJ1-2; D gene ambiguous. The specimen was peripheral blood, collected in a trial of Ad26.COV2.S vaccine versus placebo. This receptor was obtained from a person aged 18-65 years who received the Ad26.COV2.S COVID-19 vaccine or a placebo. CDR3 nucleotides: TGTGCCAGCAGCTTGGGACTTTTAGAAGGCTATGGCTACACCTTC. It codes for CASSLGLLEGYGYTF.